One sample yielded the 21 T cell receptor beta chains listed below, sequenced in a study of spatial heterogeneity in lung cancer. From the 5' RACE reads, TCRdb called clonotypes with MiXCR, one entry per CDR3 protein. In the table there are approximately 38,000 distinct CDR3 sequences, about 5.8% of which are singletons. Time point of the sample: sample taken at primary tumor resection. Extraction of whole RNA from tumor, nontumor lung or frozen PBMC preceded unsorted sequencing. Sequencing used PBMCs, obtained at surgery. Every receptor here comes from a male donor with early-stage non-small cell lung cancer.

The DNA for the CDR3 is TGTGCCAGCAGCTTAGTTTCGGGCAGGCTCACAGATACGCAGTATTTT. It translates to CASSLVSGRLTDTQYF. The chain recombines TRBV7-2 with TRBJ2-3; no firm D call. Per the germline V gene, CDR1 is SGHTA and CDR2 is FQGNSA. The ends were cut back, 1 base at V and 2 bases at J, with 13 bases in the middle. The CDR3 runs to 16 residues.

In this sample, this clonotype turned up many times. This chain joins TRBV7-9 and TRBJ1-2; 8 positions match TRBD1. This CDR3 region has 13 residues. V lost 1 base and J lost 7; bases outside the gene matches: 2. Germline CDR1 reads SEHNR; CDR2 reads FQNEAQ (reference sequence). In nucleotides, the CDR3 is TGTGCCAGCAGCTTAGACAGGGGGATTGGCTACACCTTC. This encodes CASSLDRGIGYTF.

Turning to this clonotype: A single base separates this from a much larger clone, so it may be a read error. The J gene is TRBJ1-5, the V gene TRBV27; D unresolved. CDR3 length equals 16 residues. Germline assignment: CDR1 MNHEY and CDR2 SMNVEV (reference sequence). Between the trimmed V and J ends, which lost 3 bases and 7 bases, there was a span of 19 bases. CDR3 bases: TGTGCCAGCAGTTTCGTTTGGCAGGATCGAGGGCAGCCCCAGCATTTT. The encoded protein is CASSFVWQDRGQPQHF.

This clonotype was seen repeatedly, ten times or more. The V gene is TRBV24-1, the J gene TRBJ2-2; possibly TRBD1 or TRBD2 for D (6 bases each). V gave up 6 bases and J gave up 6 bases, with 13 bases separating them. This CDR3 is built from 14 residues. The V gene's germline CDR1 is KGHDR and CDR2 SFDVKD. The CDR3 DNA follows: TGTGCCACCAGTCTCGGGGGCGACGCCGGGGAGCTGTTTTTT. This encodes CATSLGGDAGELFF.

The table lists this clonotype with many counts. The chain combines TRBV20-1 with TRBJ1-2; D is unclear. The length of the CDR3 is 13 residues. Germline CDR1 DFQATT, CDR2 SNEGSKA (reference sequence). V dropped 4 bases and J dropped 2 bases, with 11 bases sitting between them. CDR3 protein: CSANREANYGYTF. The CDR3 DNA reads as TGCAGTGCTAATCGGGAGGCGAACTATGGCTACACCTTC.

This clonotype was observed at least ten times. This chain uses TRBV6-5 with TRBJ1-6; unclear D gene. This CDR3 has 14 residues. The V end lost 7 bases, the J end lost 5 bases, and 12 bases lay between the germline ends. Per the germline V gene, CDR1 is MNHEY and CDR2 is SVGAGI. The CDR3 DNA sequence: TGTGCCAGCAAGGGAGATTCCAATAATTCACCCCTCCACTTT. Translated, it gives CASKGDSNNSPLHF.

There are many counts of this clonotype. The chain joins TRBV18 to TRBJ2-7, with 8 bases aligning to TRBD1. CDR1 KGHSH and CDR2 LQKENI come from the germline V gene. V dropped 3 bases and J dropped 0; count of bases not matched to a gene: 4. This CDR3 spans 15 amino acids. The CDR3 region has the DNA TGTGCCAGCTCACCGGGACAGGCCAGCTCCTACGAGCAGTACTTC. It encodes CASSPGQASSYEQYF.

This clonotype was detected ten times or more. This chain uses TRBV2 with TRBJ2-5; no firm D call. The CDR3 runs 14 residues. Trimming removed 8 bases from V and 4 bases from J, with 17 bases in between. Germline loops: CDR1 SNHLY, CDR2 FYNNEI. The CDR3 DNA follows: TGTGCCAGCCTTAATCGGGTTTTGGGAGAGACCCAGTACTTC. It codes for CASLNRVLGETQYF.

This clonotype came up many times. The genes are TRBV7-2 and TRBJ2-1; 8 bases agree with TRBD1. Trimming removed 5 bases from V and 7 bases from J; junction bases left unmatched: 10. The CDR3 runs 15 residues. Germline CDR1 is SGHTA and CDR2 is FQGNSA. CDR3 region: CASSEQGATPNEQFF. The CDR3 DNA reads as TGTGCCAGCAGCGAGCAGGGGGCGACGCCGAATGAGCAGTTCTTC. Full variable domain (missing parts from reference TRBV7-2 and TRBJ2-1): GAGVSQSPSNKVTEKGKDVELRCDPISGHTALYWYRQSLGQGLEFLIYFQGNSAPDKSGLPSDRFSAERTGGSVSTLTIQRTQQEDSAVYLCASSEQGATPNEQFFGPGTRLTVL.

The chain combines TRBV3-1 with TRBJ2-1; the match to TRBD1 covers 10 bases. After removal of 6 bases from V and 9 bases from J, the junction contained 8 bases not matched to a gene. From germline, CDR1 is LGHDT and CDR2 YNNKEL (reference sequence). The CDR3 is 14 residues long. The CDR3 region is CASRTDRGRGEQFF. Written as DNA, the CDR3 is TGTGCCAGCAGAACCGACAGGGGGCGGGGTGAGCAGTTCTTC.

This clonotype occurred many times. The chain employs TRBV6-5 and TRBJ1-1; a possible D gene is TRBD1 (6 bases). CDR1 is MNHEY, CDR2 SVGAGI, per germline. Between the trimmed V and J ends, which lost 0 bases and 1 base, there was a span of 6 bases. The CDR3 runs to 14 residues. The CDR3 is CASSYSRGNTEAFF. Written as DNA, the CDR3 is TGTGCCAGCAGTTACTCCAGGGGGAACACTGAAGCTTTCTTT.

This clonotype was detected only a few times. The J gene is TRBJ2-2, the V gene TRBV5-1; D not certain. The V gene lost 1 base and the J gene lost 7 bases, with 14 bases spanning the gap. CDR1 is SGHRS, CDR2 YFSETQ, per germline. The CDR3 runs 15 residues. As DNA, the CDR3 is TGCGCCAGCAGCTTGCCTCCAACGACTGTCGGGGAGCTGTTTTTT. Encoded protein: CASSLPPTTVGELFF.

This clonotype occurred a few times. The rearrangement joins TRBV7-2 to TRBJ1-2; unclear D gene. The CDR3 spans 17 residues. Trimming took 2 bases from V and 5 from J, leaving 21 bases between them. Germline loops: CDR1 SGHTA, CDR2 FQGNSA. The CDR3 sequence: CASSLSRSTSPSYGYTF. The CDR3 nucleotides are TGTGCCAGCAGCTTAAGTAGGTCTACCTCACCCTCATATGGCTACACCTTC.

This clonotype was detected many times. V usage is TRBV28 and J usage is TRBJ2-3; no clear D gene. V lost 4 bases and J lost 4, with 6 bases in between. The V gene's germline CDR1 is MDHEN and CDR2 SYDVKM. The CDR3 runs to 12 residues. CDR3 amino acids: CASSSPSDTQYF. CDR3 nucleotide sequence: TGTGCCAGCAGTTCCCCCTCAGATACGCAGTATTTT.

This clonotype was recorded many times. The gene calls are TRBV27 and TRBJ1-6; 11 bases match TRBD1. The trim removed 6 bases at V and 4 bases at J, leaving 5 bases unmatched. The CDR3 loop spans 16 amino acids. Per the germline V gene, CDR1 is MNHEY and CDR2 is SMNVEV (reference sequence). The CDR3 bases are TGTGCCAGCAGGAGCCGGGACAGGGGGTATAATTCACCCCTCCACTTT. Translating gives CASRSRDRGYNSPLHF.

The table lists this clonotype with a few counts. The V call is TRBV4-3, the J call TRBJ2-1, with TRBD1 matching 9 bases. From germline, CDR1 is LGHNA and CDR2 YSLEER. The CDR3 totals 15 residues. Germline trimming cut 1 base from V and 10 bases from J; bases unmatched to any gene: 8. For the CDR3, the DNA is TGCGCCAGCAGCCAAGTCGGACAGGGGTCCAGGGAGCAGTTCTTC. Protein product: CASSQVGQGSREQFF.

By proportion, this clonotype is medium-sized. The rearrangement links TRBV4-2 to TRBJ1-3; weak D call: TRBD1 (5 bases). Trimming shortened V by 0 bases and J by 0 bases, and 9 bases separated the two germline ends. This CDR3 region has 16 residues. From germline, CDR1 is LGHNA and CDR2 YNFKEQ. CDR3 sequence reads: CASSQEPGLSGNTIYF. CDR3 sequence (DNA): TGTGCCAGCAGCCAAGAACCAGGGCTCTCTGGAAACACCATATATTTT.

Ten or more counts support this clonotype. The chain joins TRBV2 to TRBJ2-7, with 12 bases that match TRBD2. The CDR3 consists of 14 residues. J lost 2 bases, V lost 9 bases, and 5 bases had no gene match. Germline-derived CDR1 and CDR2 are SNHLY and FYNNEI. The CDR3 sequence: CASGTSGRAYEQYF. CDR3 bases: TGTGCCAGTGGGACTAGCGGGCGAGCCTACGAGCAGTACTTC.

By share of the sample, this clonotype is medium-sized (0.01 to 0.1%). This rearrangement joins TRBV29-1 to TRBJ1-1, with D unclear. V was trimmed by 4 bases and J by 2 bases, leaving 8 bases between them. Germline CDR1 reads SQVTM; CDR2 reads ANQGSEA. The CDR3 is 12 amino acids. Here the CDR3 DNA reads TGCAGCGTTGGGGAGCCAAACACTGAAGCTTTCTTT. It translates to CSVGEPNTEAFF.

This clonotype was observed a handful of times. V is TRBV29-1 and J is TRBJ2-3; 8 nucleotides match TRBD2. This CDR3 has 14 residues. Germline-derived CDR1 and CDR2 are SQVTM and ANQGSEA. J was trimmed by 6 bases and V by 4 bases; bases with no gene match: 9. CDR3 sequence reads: CSVVASGLGDTQYF. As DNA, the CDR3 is TGCAGCGTTGTAGCCTCGGGACTAGGGGATACGCAGTATTTT.

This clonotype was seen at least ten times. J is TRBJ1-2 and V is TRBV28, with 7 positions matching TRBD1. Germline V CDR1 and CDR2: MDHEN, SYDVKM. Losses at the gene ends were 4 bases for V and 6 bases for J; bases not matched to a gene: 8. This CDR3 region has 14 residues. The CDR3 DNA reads TGTGCCAGCAGTTACCCCCAGACAGGGAATGGCTACACCTTC. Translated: CASSYPQTGNGYTF.